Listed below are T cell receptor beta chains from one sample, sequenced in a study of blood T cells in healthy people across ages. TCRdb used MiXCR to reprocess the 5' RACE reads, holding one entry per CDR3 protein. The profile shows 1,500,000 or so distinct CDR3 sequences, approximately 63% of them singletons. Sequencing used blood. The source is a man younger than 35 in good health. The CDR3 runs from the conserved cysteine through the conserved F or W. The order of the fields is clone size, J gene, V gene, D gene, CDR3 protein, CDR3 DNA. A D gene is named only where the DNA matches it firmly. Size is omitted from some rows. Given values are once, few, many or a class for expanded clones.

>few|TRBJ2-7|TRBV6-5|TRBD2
CASTGGDSYEQYF
TGTGCCAGCACTGGGGGGGACTCCTACGAGCAGTACTTC
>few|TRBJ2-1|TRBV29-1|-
CSVEGRSGWNEQFF
TGCAGCGTTGAAGGGAGGTCGGGTTGGAATGAGCAGTTCTTC
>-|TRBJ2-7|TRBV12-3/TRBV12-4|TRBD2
CASSYRLAGIDEQYF
TGTGCCAGCAGCTACCGTCTAGCGGGGATAGACGAGCAGTACTTC
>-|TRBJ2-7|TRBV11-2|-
CASSLVVTYEQYF
TGTGCCAGCAGCTTAGTTGTCACCTACGAGCAGTACTTC
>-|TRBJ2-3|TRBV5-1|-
CASSLEAGHTDTQYF
TGCGCCAGCAGCTTGGAGGCGGGGCACACAGATACGCAGTATTTT
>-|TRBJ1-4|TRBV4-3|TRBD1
CASSQQQGGLFF
TGCGCCAGCAGCCAACAACAGGGGGGCCTGTTTTTT
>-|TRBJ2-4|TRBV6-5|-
CASGLNNIQYF
TGTGCCAGCGGGCTAAATAACATTCAGTACTTC
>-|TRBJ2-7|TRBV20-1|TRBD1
CSARKGTGGVYEQYF
TGCAGTGCTAGAAAGGGGACAGGGGGTGTTTACGAGCAGTACTTC
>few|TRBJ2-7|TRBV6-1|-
CASREGRAQFYEQYF
TGTGCCAGCAGGGAGGGCAGGGCCCAGTTTTACGAGCAGTACTTC
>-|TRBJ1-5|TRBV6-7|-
CASRDQGQPQHF
TGTGCCAGCAGAGACCAGGGACAGCCCCAGCATTTT
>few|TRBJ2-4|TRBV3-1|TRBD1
CASSQWDSNIQYF
TGTGCCAGCAGCCAATGGGACAGCAACATTCAGTACTTC
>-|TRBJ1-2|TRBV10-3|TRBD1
CAISADRGTNYGYTF
TGTGCCATCAGTGCGGACAGGGGGACTAACTATGGCTACACCTTC
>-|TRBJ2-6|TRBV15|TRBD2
CATTFRGGSGANVLTF
TGTGCCACCACCTTCCGGGGAGGGTCTGGGGCCAACGTCCTGACTTTC
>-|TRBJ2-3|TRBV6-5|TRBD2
CASSLLAGGQDTQYF
TGTGCCAGCAGCTTACTAGCGGGGGGCCAAGATACGCAGTATTTT
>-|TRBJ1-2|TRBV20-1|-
CSARDERPRGYTF
TGCAGTGCTAGAGATGAGAGGCCCCGTGGCTACACCTTC
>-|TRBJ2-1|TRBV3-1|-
CASSQDFREQFF
TGTGCCAGCAGCCAAGATTTCCGGGAGCAGTTCTTC